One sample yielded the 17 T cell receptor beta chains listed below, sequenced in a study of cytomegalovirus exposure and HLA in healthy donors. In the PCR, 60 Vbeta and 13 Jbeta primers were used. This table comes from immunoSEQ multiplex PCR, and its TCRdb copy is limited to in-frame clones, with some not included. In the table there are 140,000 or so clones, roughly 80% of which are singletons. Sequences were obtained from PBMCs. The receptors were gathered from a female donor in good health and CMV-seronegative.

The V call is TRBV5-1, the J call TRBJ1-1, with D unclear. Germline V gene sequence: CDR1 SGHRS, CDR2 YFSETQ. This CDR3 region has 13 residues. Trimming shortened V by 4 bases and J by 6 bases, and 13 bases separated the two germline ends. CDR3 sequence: CASSPTSSPEAFF. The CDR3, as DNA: TGCGCCAGCAGCCCGACATCTTCCCCTGAAGCTTTCTTT.

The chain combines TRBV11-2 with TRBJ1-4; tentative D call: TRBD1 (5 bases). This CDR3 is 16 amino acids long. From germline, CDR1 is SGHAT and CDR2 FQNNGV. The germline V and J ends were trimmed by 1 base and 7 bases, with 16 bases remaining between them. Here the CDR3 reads CASSLGWDSWGEKLFF. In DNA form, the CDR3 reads TGTGCCAGCAGCTTAGGCTGGGACTCGTGGGGTGAAAAACTGTTTTTT.

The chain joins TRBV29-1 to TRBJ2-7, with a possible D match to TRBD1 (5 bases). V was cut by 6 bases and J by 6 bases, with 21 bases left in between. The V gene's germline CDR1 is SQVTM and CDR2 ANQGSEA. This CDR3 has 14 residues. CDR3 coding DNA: TGCAGCGTGGACAAGAATCCCGGTACGTCCGAGCAGTACTTC. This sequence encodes CSVDKNPGTSEQYF.

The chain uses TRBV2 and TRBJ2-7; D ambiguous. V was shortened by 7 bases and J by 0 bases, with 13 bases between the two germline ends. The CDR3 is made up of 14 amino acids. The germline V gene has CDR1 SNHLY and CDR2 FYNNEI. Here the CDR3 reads CASKDTLSSYEQYF. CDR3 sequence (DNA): TGTGCCAGCAAAGACACGTTGAGCTCCTACGAGCAGTACTTC.

CDR3 region: CAWSRGLGEQFF. The CDR3 DNA sequence: TGTGCCTGGAGCAGGGGCCTGGGTGAGCAGTTCTTC. The chain carries TRBV30 and TRBJ2-1; a weak D match, TRBD1 (6 bases). Trimming took 3 bases from V and 9 from J, leaving 12 bases between them. CDR1 and CDR2 from the germline V gene are GTSNPN and SVGIG (reference sequence). The CDR3 runs 12 residues.

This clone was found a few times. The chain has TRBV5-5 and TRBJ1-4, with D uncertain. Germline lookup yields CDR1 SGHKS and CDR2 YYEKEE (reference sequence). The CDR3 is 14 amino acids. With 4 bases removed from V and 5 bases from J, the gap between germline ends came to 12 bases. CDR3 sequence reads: CASSASGSNEKLFF. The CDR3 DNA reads TGTGCCAGCAGCGCCAGTGGTTCGAATGAAAAACTGTTTTTT.

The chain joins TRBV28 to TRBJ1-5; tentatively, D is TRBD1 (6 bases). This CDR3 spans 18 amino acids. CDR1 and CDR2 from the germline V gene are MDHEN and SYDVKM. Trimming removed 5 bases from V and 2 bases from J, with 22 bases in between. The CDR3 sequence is CASSLPLGRGLGNQPQHF. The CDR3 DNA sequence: TGTGCCAGCAGTCTCCCCCTGGGAAGGGGGTTGGGCAATCAGCCCCAGCATTTT.

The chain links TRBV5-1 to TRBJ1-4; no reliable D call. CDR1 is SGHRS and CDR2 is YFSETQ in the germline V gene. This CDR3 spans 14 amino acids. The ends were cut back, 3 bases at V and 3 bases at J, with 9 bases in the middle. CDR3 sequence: CASSWTGANEKLFF. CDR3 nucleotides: TGCGCCAGCAGCTGGACTGGGGCTAATGAAAAACTGTTTTTT.

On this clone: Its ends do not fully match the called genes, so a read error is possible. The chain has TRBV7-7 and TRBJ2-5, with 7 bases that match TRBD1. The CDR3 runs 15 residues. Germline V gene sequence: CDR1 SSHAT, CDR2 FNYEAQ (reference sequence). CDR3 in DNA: TGTGCTAGCAGCTTACAGGGGCAAGTTCAAGAGACCCAGTACTTC. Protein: CASSLQGQVQETQYF.

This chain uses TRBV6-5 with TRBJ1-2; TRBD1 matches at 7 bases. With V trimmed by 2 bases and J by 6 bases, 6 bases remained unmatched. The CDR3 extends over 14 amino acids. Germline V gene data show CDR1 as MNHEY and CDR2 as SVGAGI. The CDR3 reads CASSYENRGHGYTF. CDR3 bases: TGTGCCAGCAGTTACGAAAACAGGGGCCATGGCTACACCTTC.

CDR3 coding DNA: TGTGCCAGCAGGAGCGGGAGGGCCGACACAGATACGCAGTATTTT. Amino acids: CASRSGRADTDTQYF. The chain employs TRBV6-5 and TRBJ2-3; 10 bases agree with TRBD2. V dropped 6 bases and J dropped 2; count of bases not matched to a gene: 5. Per germline, CDR1 MNHEY and CDR2 SVGAGI. The CDR3 contains 15 residues.

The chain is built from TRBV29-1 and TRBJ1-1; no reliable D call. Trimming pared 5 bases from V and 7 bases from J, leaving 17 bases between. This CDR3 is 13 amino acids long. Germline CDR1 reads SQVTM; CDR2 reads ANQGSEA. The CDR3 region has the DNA TGCAGCGTTCGATCCCCCCTAGGCGGTGAAGCTTTCTTT. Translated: CSVRSPLGGEAFF.

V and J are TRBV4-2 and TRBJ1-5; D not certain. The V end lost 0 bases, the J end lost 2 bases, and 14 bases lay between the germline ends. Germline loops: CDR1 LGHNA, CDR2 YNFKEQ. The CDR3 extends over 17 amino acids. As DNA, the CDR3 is TGTGCCAGCAGCCAAGAATACATGAGGGAAGGCAATCAGCCCCAGCATTTT. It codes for CASSQEYMREGNQPQHF.

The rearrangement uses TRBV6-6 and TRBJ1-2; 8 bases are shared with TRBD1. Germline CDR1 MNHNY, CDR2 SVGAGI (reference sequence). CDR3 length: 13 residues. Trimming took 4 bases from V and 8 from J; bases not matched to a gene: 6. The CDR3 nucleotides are TGTGCCAGCAGTTCTGGAGACAGGGGAGGCTACACCTTC. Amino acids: CASSSGDRGGYTF.

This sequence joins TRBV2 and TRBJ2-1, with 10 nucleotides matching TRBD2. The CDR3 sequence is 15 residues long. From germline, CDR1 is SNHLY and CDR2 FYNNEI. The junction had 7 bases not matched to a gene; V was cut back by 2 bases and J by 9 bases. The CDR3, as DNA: TGTGCCAGCAGTGAAAAACTAGCGGGATACGGTGAGCAGTTCTTC. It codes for CASSEKLAGYGEQFF. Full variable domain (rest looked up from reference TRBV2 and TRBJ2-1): EPEVTQTPSHQVTQMGQEVILRCVPISNHLYFYWYRQILGQKVEFLVSFYNNEISEKSEIFDDQFSVERPDGSNFTLKIRSTKLEDSAMYFCASSEKLAGYGEQFFGPGTRLTVL.

The CDR3 region is CASSYSTAYSNQPQHF. Here the CDR3 DNA reads TGTGCCAGCAGTTACTCGACAGCTTATAGCAATCAGCCCCAGCATTTT. The chain couples TRBV6-6 to TRBJ1-5; tentatively, D is TRBD1 (5 bases). V was shortened by 0 bases and J by 0 bases, with 9 bases between the two germline ends. Germline lookup yields CDR1 MNHNY and CDR2 SVGAGI (reference sequence). This CDR3 has 16 residues.

CDR3 in DNA: TGTGCCAGCAGTGGCGCGAGGAATGAGCAGTTCTTC. Translation: CASSGARNEQFF. The V call is TRBV27, the J call TRBJ2-1; unclear D gene. The CDR3 loop spans 12 amino acids. Trimming stripped 5 bases from V and 7 bases from J, with 9 bases between. Germline CDR1 and CDR2: MNHEY and SMNVEV (reference sequence).